This passage covers 29 T cell receptor beta chains from one sample sequenced in a study of monozygotic twins with inflammatory bowel disease. No DNA is given; TCRdb re-called the 5' RACE reads and lists each CDR3 protein once. The sample includes more than 350,000 distinct CDR3 sequences. Sequencing input: blood. These receptor sequences come from a human donor with ulcerative colitis or Crohn's disease, or a healthy co-twin of an affected twin (not recorded which).

The rearrangement uses TRBV29-1 and TRBJ2-5; TCRdb lists TRBD2, though no DNA is available to test this call. This CDR3 is built from 16 residues. Per the germline V gene, CDR1 is SQVTM and CDR2 is ANQGSEA. The CDR3 region is CSVPGLAGAYVETQYF. The entire variable domain, with the rest obtained from reference TRBV29-1 and TRBJ2-5, is as follows: SAVISQKPSRDICQRGTSLTIQCQVDSQVTMMFWYRQQPGQSLTLIATANQGSEATYESGFVIDKFPISRPNLTFSTLTVSNMSPEDSSIYLCSVPGLAGAYVETQYFGPGTRLLVL.

The chain links TRBV7-8 to TRBJ2-7; TCRdb names TRBD2, which stays unverified in the absence of DNA. Germline V CDR1 and CDR2: SGHVS, FQNEAQ. This CDR3 contains 19 residues. The CDR3 reads CASSLVHPGLALFSDEQYF. Using reference TRBV7-8 and TRBJ2-7 for the parts outside the CDR3, the full variable domain is GAGVSQSPRYKVAKRGQDVALRCDPISGHVSLFWYQQALGQGPEFLTYFQNEAQLDKSGLPSDRFFAERPEGSVSTLKIQRTQQEDSAVYLCASSLVHPGLALFSDEQYFGPGTRLTVT.

The chain links TRBV28 to TRBJ2-5; TCRdb's D call, TRBD2, is unchecked because there is no DNA. From germline, CDR1 is MDHEN and CDR2 SYDVKM. This CDR3 spans 16 amino acids. CDR3 sequence: CASSLGSGPYQETQYF. Using reference TRBV28 and TRBJ2-5 for the parts outside the CDR3, the full variable domain is DVKVTQSSRYLVKRTGEKVFLECVQDMDHENMFWYRQDPGLGLRLIYFSYDVKMKEKGDIPEGYSVSREKKERFSLILESASTNQTSMYLCASSLGSGPYQETQYFGPGTRLLVL.

The CDR3 is CASSADLNTGELFF. The chain has TRBV7-9 and TRBJ2-2. CDR3 size: 14 residues. CDR1 SEHNR and CDR2 FQNEAQ come from the germline V gene (reference sequence).

This chain joins TRBV7-2 and TRBJ2-3; lacking DNA, the TRBD2 call made by TCRdb goes unchecked. The V gene's germline CDR1 is SGHTA and CDR2 FQGNSA. This CDR3 contains 17 residues. The CDR3 region is CASSLVLAEPWADTQYF.

The chain couples TRBV20-1 to TRBJ2-5; TCRdb proposes TRBD2, but this gene call is untestable without DNA. The CDR3 runs 15 residues. The germline V gene encodes CDR1 DFQATT and CDR2 SNEGSKA (reference sequence). The CDR3 reads CSASASGGVEETQYF.

The chain carries TRBV7-9 and TRBJ2-5; as DNA is missing, the TRBD1 call by TCRdb cannot be tested. The germline V gene encodes CDR1 SEHNR and CDR2 FQNEAQ (reference sequence). CDR3 length: 12 amino acids. The CDR3 sequence is CASSSLRQGAFF.

The chain uses TRBV11-2 and TRBJ2-7; TCRdb selects TRBD1, and the lack of DNA leaves this call unchecked. Germline CDR1 is SGHAT and CDR2 is FQNNGV. The CDR3 covers 15 residues. The CDR3: CASSLDNDRGYEQYF.

The chain recombines TRBV12-3 or TRBV12-4 with TRBJ2-2. This CDR3 has 12 residues. The CDR3 loop reads CASQMNTGELFF.

This sequence joins TRBV3-1 and TRBJ2-1; TCRdb designates TRBD2, a call that cannot be tested without DNA. CDR3 length: 15 residues. Germline loops: CDR1 LGHDT, CDR2 YNNKEL (reference sequence). CDR3 residues: CASSLSGTPVNEQFF.

This chain joins TRBV18 and TRBJ1-4. CDR1 is KGHSH, CDR2 LQKENI, per germline. This CDR3 comprises 14 residues. The CDR3 loop is CASSRTADGEKLFF.

The rearrangement joins TRBV19 to TRBJ2-3; TCRdb picks TRBD1, but there is no DNA to check that call. Germline CDR1 LNHDA, CDR2 SQIVND (reference sequence). The CDR3 loop spans 13 amino acids. The CDR3 protein is CASSPGRSDTQYF.

The chain has TRBV6-2 or TRBV6-3 and TRBJ1-2. CDR1 and CDR2 (germline): MNHEY, SVGEGT. The CDR3 has 12 amino acids. CDR3 in amino acids: CASSYSNYGYTF.

The chain's CDR3 is CAWSEGGNNQPQHF. V usage is TRBV30 and J usage is TRBJ1-5; TCRdb lists TRBD1, though no DNA is available to test this call. The CDR3 length is 14 residues. CDR1 GTSNPN and CDR2 SVGIG come from the germline V gene (reference sequence).

V and J are TRBV29-1 and TRBJ2-1; TCRdb designates TRBD1, a call that cannot be tested without DNA. The CDR3 contains 13 residues. Germline loops: CDR1 SQVTM, CDR2 ANQGSEA. The CDR3 spells CSARGGGSYEQFF.

This chain's CDR3 is CASGLVGGVTDTQYF. The chain links TRBV12-5 to TRBJ2-3; TCRdb outputs TRBD2, but without DNA this stays unchecked. The CDR3 runs to 15 residues. In germline, CDR1 is LGHNT, CDR2 FRNRAP.

The chain uses TRBV12-3 or TRBV12-4 and TRBJ2-1; TCRdb indicates TRBD1, and absent DNA this call remains unverified. The CDR3 runs to 13 residues. The CDR3 sequence is CASSSRSPNEQFF.

J is TRBJ1-4 and V is TRBV5-1; TCRdb returns TRBD1, unconfirmable since there is no DNA. Germline V gives CDR1 SGHRS, CDR2 YFSETQ. The length of the CDR3 is 15 residues. The CDR3 sequence: CASSLGVLINEKLFF.

The chain joins TRBV7-2 to TRBJ2-7; absent DNA, TCRdb's TRBD2 call cannot be checked. Germline V gene lookup returns CDR1 SGHTA and CDR2 FQGNSA. CDR3 size: 15 residues. CDR3 amino acids: CASSLSTGLGYEQYF.

Here the CDR3 reads CASSVVSGGSPNTGELFF. The V call is TRBV9, the J call TRBJ2-2; TCRdb's assignment of TRBD1 cannot be checked, as there is no DNA. Germline-derived CDR1 and CDR2 are SGDLS and YYNGEE. This CDR3 contains 18 residues.

The gene calls are TRBV20-1 and TRBJ2-3; with no DNA, the TCRdb D assignment of TRBD2 cannot be verified. Germline CDR1 DFQATT, CDR2 SNEGSKA (reference sequence). The CDR3 contains 14 residues. This CDR3 reads CSAGLAGSADTQYF.

The chain carries TRBV12-3 or TRBV12-4 and TRBJ2-2. The CDR3 contains 16 residues. The CDR3 loop reads CASTSGGVRNTGELFF.

This chain uses TRBV20-1 with TRBJ2-1; TCRdb proposes TRBD1, but this gene call is untestable without DNA. Germline CDR1 reads DFQATT; CDR2 reads SNEGSKA (reference sequence). The CDR3 extends over 15 amino acids. CDR3 sequence reads: CSAPRRRQGLYEQFF.

The chain is built from TRBV7-2 and TRBJ1-4; as DNA is missing, the TRBD1 call by TCRdb cannot be tested. This CDR3 contains 14 residues. CDR1 SGHTA and CDR2 FQGNSA come from the germline V gene. CDR3 amino acids: CASSLAQVNEKLFF.

The chain links TRBV5-1 to TRBJ2-1; TCRdb names TRBD2, which stays unverified in the absence of DNA. This CDR3 region has 15 residues. Germline V CDR1 and CDR2: SGHRS, YFSETQ. CDR3 protein: CASSRERGLANEQFF.

The V and J genes are TRBV11-2 and TRBJ2-2; the D call of TRBD1 rests on TCRdb alone, since no DNA is present to check it. The CDR3 extends over 13 amino acids. The germline CDR1 and CDR2 sequences are SGHAT and FQNNGV. Here the CDR3 reads CASSQQGTGELFF.

This sequence joins TRBV3-1 and TRBJ2-7; TCRdb selects TRBD2, and the lack of DNA leaves this call unchecked. Germline CDR1 reads LGHDT; CDR2 reads YNNKEL (reference sequence). CDR3 length: 14 residues. The chain's CDR3 is CASSTPSVSYEQYF.

The rearrangement uses TRBV5-1 and TRBJ1-5; TCRdb calls TRBD1, which cannot be checked without DNA. CDR3 length: 14 amino acids. CDR1 and CDR2 from the germline V gene are SGHRS and YFSETQ. The CDR3 reads CASSETGMNQPQHF.

This chain links TRBV5-1 with TRBJ2-2. Germline CDR1 is SGHRS and CDR2 is YFSETQ. The CDR3 is made up of 16 amino acids. This CDR3 is CASSLDPGSHTGELFF.